Here is one TCR beta chain with its context. Each of the patients experienced relapse following autologous stem cell transplantation, and their brentuximab vedotin exposure differed. This entry belongs to a study of PD-1 blockade in classical Hodgkin lymphoma. Clones were sequenced by immunoSEQ multiplex PCR, and TCRdb holds only the in-frame ones, with some missing. The sample carries 10,000 to 15,000 clones, 80% recorded once. Germline V gene data show CDR1 as MNHNY and CDR2 as SVGAGI (reference sequence). The CDR3 extends over 12 amino acids. Between the trimmed V and J ends, which lost 5 bases and 4 bases, there was a span of 7 bases.

This clonotype originated in a human donor with classical Hodgkin lymphoma. The chain recombines TRBV6-6 with TRBJ2-3; D gene uncertain. Sequencing used peripheral blood mononuclear cells (PBMCs), obtained at baseline. CDR3 sequence reads: CASSIFADTQYF. In nucleotides, the CDR3 is TGTGCCAGCAGTATTTTCGCAGATACGCAGTATTTT.